This is a list of T cell receptor beta chains from one sample in a study of T cell responses to AZD1222 COVID-19 vaccine. Measured with immunoSEQ multiplex PCR; TCRdb has only the in-frame clones, and not every one. The sample holds 130,000 or so clones; approximately 86% are singletons and the top ten take around 10%. The sample in question was peripheral blood, obtained on day 0 of AZD1222 vaccination. Receptor source: an adult in good health. CDR3s include the opening cysteine and the closing phenylalanine or tryptophan. The D gene is left open where the match is weak. Part of the rows lack a size; the others show once, few, many or a class for expanded clones.

TRBJ2-3,TRBV4-3,.,TRBD2,CASSQDVAGGIDTQYF,TGCGCCAGCAGCCAAGATGTAGCGGGGGGCATAGATACGCAGTATTTT
TRBJ1-5,TRBV11-1,.,.,CASSLQGDQPQHF,TGTGCCAGCAGCCTCCAGGGTGATCAGCCCCAGCATTTT
TRBJ2-1,TRBV7-9,.,.,CASSPLDPARGEQFF,TGTGCCAGCAGCCCGCTAGACCCCGCCAGGGGTGAGCAGTTCTTC
TRBJ1-5,TRBV27,.,.,CASSLTFLTQPQHF,TGTGCCAGCAGTTTAACGTTTCTAACTCAGCCCCAGCATTTT
TRBJ2-2,TRBV12-3/TRBV12-4,.,.,CASSIAGRYRVFF,TGTGCCAGCAGTATCGCAGGGAGGTATAGGGTGTTTTTT
TRBJ2-1,TRBV5-4,.,TRBD2,CASSFPGASGSNEQFF,TGTGCCAGCAGCTTCCCTGGGGCTAGCGGATCCAATGAGCAGTTCTTC
TRBJ1-4,TRBV9,.,TRBD1,CASSRTGLREKLFF,TGTGCCAGCAGCCGGACAGGGCTTCGTGAAAAACTGTTTTTT
TRBJ2-1,TRBV5-5,.,TRBD2,CASSSSSLAGWGVSEQFF,TGTGCCAGCAGCTCCTCCTCACTAGCGGGGTGGGGGGTATCTGAGCAGTTCTTC
TRBJ2-1,TRBV5-1,.,.,CASTRSSLGLNEQFF,TGCGCCAGCACCCGGTCTAGCCTCGGTTTGAATGAGCAGTTCTTC
TRBJ1-2,TRBV2,once,.,CASSELVVTAYGYTF,TGTGCCAGCAGTGAATTGGTGGTAACGGCCTATGGCTACACCTTC
TRBJ1-2,TRBV20-1,.,.,CSASPFGGFNYGYTF,TGCAGTGCTAGTCCTTTTGGGGGATTTAACTATGGCTACACCTTC
TRBJ1-6,TRBV18,.,.,CASSPGSEHSPLHF,TGTGCCAGCTCACCGGGTAGTGAGCATTCACCCCTCCACTTT
TRBJ2-5,TRBV27,.,.,CASSFWGSSETQYF,TGTGCCAGCAGTTTTTGGGGGTCTTCGGAGACCCAGTACTTC
TRBJ1-6,TRBV9,.,TRBD1,CASSARQGAVDSPLHF,TGTGCCAGCAGCGCCCGACAGGGGGCGGTTGATTCACCCCTCCACTTT
TRBJ2-1,TRBV19,once,TRBD2,CASSIGTSGYNEQFF,TGTGCCAGTAGTATAGGTACTAGCGGCTACAATGAGCAGTTCTTC
TRBJ2-5,TRBV5-1,.,TRBD2,CASSLGASGGAYQETQYF,TGCGCCAGCAGCTTGGGAGCTAGCGGGGGTGCGTACCAAGAGACCCAGTACTTC
TRBJ2-2,TRBV6-5,.,.,CASSYSAGELFF,TGTGCCAGCAGTTACTCTGCCGGGGAGCTGTTTTTT
TRBJ2-1,TRBV11-2,.,TRBD1,CASSPGWTGANEQFF,TGTGCCAGCAGCCCAGGCTGGACAGGGGCCAATGAGCAGTTCTTC
TRBJ2-5,TRBV18,.,.,CASSREVQETQYF,TGTGCCAGCTCGCGAGAGGTACAAGAGACCCAGTACTTC
TRBJ1-6,TRBV5-5,.,TRBD1,CASSLRGQGFVYNSPLHF,TGTGCCAGCAGCTTGAGGGGACAGGGATTCGTCTATAATTCACCCCTCCACTTT
TRBJ2-2,TRBV10-3,.,.,CAIAFTGARSAGELFF,TGTGCCATCGCTTTTACGGGGGCGAGGAGCGCCGGGGAGCTGTTTTTT
TRBJ2-7,TRBV6-5,.,.,CASSMGPGNYEQYF,TGTGCCAGCAGTATGGGCCCCGGGAACTACGAGCAGTACTTC
TRBJ1-1,TRBV11-2,.,TRBD1,CASSYRGGSDEAFF,TGTGCCAGCAGCTATCGAGGGGGCTCTGATGAAGCTTTCTTT
TRBJ1-2,TRBV27,.,TRBD1,CASSLGQGKEYGYTF,TGTGCCAGCAGTTTGGGACAGGGGAAAGAATATGGCTACACCTTC
TRBJ1-3,TRBV7-6,.,.,CASSPQGSSGNTIYF,TGTGCCAGCAGCCCCCAGGGGAGCTCTGGAAACACCATATATTTT
TRBJ2-7,TRBV7-9,.,.,CASTQAPPYEQYF,TGTGCCAGCACCCAAGCCCCCCCCTACGAGCAGTACTTC
TRBJ1-6,TRBV27,.,.,CASRPNSNSPLHF,TGTGCCAGCAGGCCCAACTCCAATTCACCCCTCCACTTT
TRBJ2-5,TRBV5-5,.,TRBD1,CASSEGQGGETQYF,TGTGCCAGCAGCGAAGGACAGGGCGGGGAGACCCAGTACTTC
TRBJ1-3,TRBV9,.,.,CASSFPQGSSGNTIYF,TGTGCCAGCAGCTTCCCGCAGGGCAGCTCTGGAAACACCATATATTTT
TRBJ2-7,TRBV24-1,.,.,CATSDRDTAYEQYF,TGTGCCACCAGTGACCGGGACACAGCCTACGAGCAGTACTTC
TRBJ2-3,TRBV2,few,TRBD2,CASSRRGADTQYF,TGTGCCAGCAGTCGACGGGGGGCAGATACGCAGTATTTT
TRBJ1-6,TRBV2,once,.,CASSASETYNSPLHF,TGTGCCAGCAGTGCCTCGGAGACCTATAATTCACCCCTCCACTTT
TRBJ1-6,TRBV11-2,.,.,CASSLGNSPLHF,TGTGCCAGCAGCTTGGGTAATTCACCCCTCCACTTT
TRBJ2-1,TRBV20-1,.,TRBD2,CSASMDSSGLAGGPRWNNEQFF,TGCAGTGCTAGTATGGACAGCTCAGGACTAGCGGGAGGGCCGAGGTGGAACAATGAGCAGTTCTTC
TRBJ1-3,TRBV27,.,.,CASSSTNSGNTIYF,TGTGCCAGCAGTTCCACCAACTCTGGAAACACCATATATTTT
TRBJ2-4,TRBV18,.,.,CASSRVLEAKNIQYF,TGTGCCAGCTCTAGGGTATTGGAAGCCAAAAACATTCAGTACTTC
TRBJ2-5,TRBV9,.,TRBD2,CASSVEGLAYQTQYF,TGTGCCAGCAGCGTAGAGGGACTAGCATATCAGACCCAGTACTTC
TRBJ2-7,TRBV30,.,.,CAWSPARHEQYF,TGTGCCTGGAGTCCGGCCAGACACGAGCAGTACTTC
TRBJ2-1,TRBV29-1,.,.,CSVESVNEQFF,TGCAGCGTTGAAAGCGTCAATGAGCAGTTCTTC
TRBJ1-2,TRBV5-4,.,TRBD1,CASSLGDRGHGYTF,TGTGCCAGCAGCTTGGGGGACAGGGGTCATGGCTACACCTTC
TRBJ2-5,TRBV6-5,.,TRBD1,CASSKTGNAETQYF,TGTGCCAGCAGTAAGACAGGGAACGCAGAGACCCAGTACTTC
TRBJ2-1,TRBV4-1,once,.,CASSHVVGEQFF,TGCGCCAGCAGCCATGTAGTAGGTGAGCAGTTCTTC
TRBJ2-1,TRBV6-2/TRBV6-3,once,.,CASSPRGTGNEQFF,TGTGCCAGCAGTCCCCGGGGGACGGGGAATGAGCAGTTCTTC
TRBJ1-5,TRBV5-8,.,.,CASSLGGGNQPQHF,TGTGCCAGCAGCTTGGGTGGAGGCAATCAGCCCCAGCATTTT
TRBJ2-5,TRBV5-1,once,TRBD2,CASSLEASGSPGETQYF,TGCGCCAGCAGCTTGGAGGCTAGCGGGAGCCCCGGGGAGACCCAGTACTTC
TRBJ1-2,TRBV5-1,.,.,CASSEAAGYGYTF,TGCGCCAGTTCCGAGGCTGCCGGCTATGGCTACACCTTC
TRBJ2-3,TRBV27,.,.,CASSLNLGTDTQYF,TGTGCCAGCAGTTTAAATCTCGGCACAGATACGCAGTATTTT
TRBJ1-2,TRBV27,.,TRBD1,CASRRSTGGNGYTF,TGTGCCAGCAGAAGGTCGACAGGGGGTAATGGCTACACCTTC
TRBJ1-2,TRBV19,.,TRBD1,CVAGQNYGYTF,TGTGTGGCGGGACAGAACTATGGCTACACCTTC
TRBJ1-1,TRBV11-2,.,.,CASSLLGEAFF,TGTGCCAGCAGCTTATTGGGTGAAGCTTTCTTT